The 12 T cell receptor beta chains reported below all come from one sample, sequenced in a study of blood T cells in healthy people across ages. PCR was performed a second time for about 6 to 12 cycles using a sample-barcoded 5' primer and a J-beta primer mix. From the 5' RACE reads, TCRdb called clonotypes with MiXCR, one entry per CDR3 protein. The table shows some 690,000 distinct CDR3 sequences, with 20% to 25% occurring only once. Sequencing was done on a sample of blood. Receptor source: a man aged 65-85 years in good health.

The table lists this clonotype with a few counts. This chain connects TRBV11-3 to TRBJ2-1; TRBD2 aligns across 7 bases. The CDR3 runs 16 residues. CDR1 is SGHNT and CDR2 is YENEEA in the germline V gene. The V segment lost 2 bases and the J segment 3 bases; nucleotides outside the gene matches: 7. DNA for the CDR3: TGTGCCAGCAGCTTAAGAGGGAGGGCCCTCTACAATGAGCAGTTCTTC. It specifies CASSLRGRALYNEQFF.

The DNA for the CDR3 is TGTGCCAGCAGTCCGGGACACTCGAACACTGAAGCTTTCTTT. This translates into CASSPGHSNTEAFF. V is TRBV12-3 or TRBV12-4 and J is TRBJ1-1; a possible D gene is TRBD1 (6 bases). This CDR3 has 14 residues. V was shortened by 5 bases and J by 1 base, with 11 bases between the two germline ends.

The rearrangement uses TRBV5-1 and TRBJ2-1, with 9 bases matching TRBD2. Germline loops: CDR1 SGHRS, CDR2 YFSETQ. This CDR3 has 18 amino acids. The ends lost 0 bases at V and 0 bases at J; junction bases unmatched: 7. The CDR3 sequence is CASSLGLSGGPSYNEQFF. DNA for the CDR3: TGCGCCAGCAGCTTGGGACTGAGCGGGGGGCCCTCCTACAATGAGCAGTTCTTC.

There are many counts of this clonotype. The chain employs TRBV20-1 and TRBJ2-5; 8 nucleotides match TRBD2. The CDR3 contains 15 residues. Germline CDR1 DFQATT, CDR2 SNEGSKA (reference sequence). The V gene end was trimmed by 3 bases and the J gene end by 5 bases; junction bases not matched to a gene: 11. CDR3 bases: TGCAGTGCTAGTTTCCAGCGGGGGAATACTGAGACCCAGTACTTC. The encoded protein is CSASFQRGNTETQYF.

This clonotype was detected a few times. V gene TRBV6-2 or TRBV6-3 combines with J gene TRBJ2-7; no definite D call. With 4 bases removed from V and 6 bases from J, the gap between germline ends came to 10 bases. This CDR3 region has 12 residues. Per germline, CDR1 MNHEY and CDR2 SVGEGT. CDR3 protein: CASSSPASEQYV. In DNA form, the CDR3 reads TGTGCCAGCAGTTCTCCGGCATCCGAGCAGTACGTC.

The chain links TRBV7-9 to TRBJ2-2; TRBD2 agrees at 7 bases. The CDR3 extends over 15 amino acids. The V gene end was trimmed by 5 bases and the J gene end by 4 bases; junction bases not matched to a gene: 7. Germline CDR1 and CDR2: SEHNR and FQNEAQ (reference sequence). The CDR3, as DNA: TGTGCCAGCAGCAAGGTCGGGGGGTTCACCGGGGAGCTGTTTTTT. As protein: CASSKVGGFTGELFF. Full variable domain (rest looked up from reference TRBV7-9 and TRBJ2-2): DTGVSQNPRHKITKRGQNVTFRCDPISEHNRLYWYRQTLGQGPEFLTYFQNEAQLEKSRLLSDRFSAERPKGSFSTLEIQRTEQGDSAMYLCASSKVGGFTGELFFGEGSRLTVL.

This clonotype has just a few counts. This chain links TRBV3-1 with TRBJ1-5; D is possibly TRBD1 (5 bases). Germline V gene sequence: CDR1 LGHDT, CDR2 YNNKEL (reference sequence). CDR3 size: 13 residues. V was shortened by 3 bases and J by 4 bases, with 7 bases between the two germline ends. CDR3 sequence reads: CASSHRENQPQHF. The CDR3 nucleotides are TGTGCCAGCAGCCACAGGGAAAATCAGCCCCAGCATTTT.

This clonotype was counted a few times. The J gene is TRBJ2-5, the V gene TRBV7-9, with D possibly being TRBD1 or TRBD2 (5 bases each). The CDR3 loop spans 15 amino acids. The V end lost 5 bases, the J end lost 4 bases, and 17 bases lay between the germline ends. Germline values: CDR1 SEHNR, CDR2 FQNEAQ (reference sequence). The CDR3 bases are TGTGCCAGCAGCCATCGGGACGTCGTACCAGAGACCCAGTACTTC. Encoded protein: CASSHRDVVPETQYF. Supplemented by reference TRBV7-9 and TRBJ2-5, the full variable domain reads DTGVSQNPRHKITKRGQNVTFRCDPISEHNRLYWYRQTLGQGPEFLTYFQNEAQLEKSRLLSDRFSAERPKGSFSTLEIQRTEQGDSAMYLCASSHRDVVPETQYFGPGTRLLVL.

The chain joins TRBV7-9 to TRBJ2-5; possible D gene TRBD1, 5 bases. The CDR3 spans 16 residues. V was clipped by 1 base and J by 0 bases, with 12 bases between them. Germline V gene data show CDR1 as SEHNR and CDR2 as FQNEAQ (reference sequence). The CDR3 bases are TGTGCCAGCAGCTTAGAGGTGACAGCCTACCAAGAGACCCAGTACTTC. Residues: CASSLEVTAYQETQYF.

This chain links TRBV2 with TRBJ2-1; tentatively, D is TRBD1 or TRBD2 (5 bases each). The CDR3 contains 16 residues. Germline V lookup: CDR1 SNHLY, CDR2 FYNNEI. Trimming stripped 6 bases from V and 4 bases from J, with 19 bases between. The CDR3 DNA reads as TGTGCCAGCAGAACCAGCGGACAATCCCCTTACAATGAGCAGTTCTTC. Protein: CASRTSGQSPYNEQFF.

The chain recombines TRBV3-1 with TRBJ2-1, with 7 bases lining up with TRBD1. Germline CDR1 and CDR2: LGHDT and YNNKEL (reference sequence). Losses at the gene ends were 0 bases for V and 4 bases for J; bases not matched to a gene: 3. The CDR3 has 15 residues. The CDR3 region has the DNA TGTGCCAGCAGCCAAGAGGGACAGCCTTACAATGAGCAGTTCTTC. It yields the protein CASSQEGQPYNEQFF.

The sample holds a few counts of this clonotype. At one boundary the junction diverges from the germline segment, which might be a read error. This chain uses TRBV6-5 with TRBJ1-4; D is unclear. The germline gives CDR1 MNHEY, CDR2 SVGAGI. The CDR3 has 15 amino acids. The CDR3 DNA reads as TGTGCCAGCAGCCGCCGGACTGTGGGGAATGAAAAACTGTGTTTT. Its translation: CASSRRTVGNEKLCF.